This is a list of T cell receptor beta chains from one sample in a study of shared clonotypes between healthy human individuals. Assay: immunoSEQ multiplex PCR; the TCRdb copy retains only in-frame clones and omits some. Of over 2,000,000 clones detected, around 93% appear once; the ten largest clones hold 1.5% to 2%. Sequenced sample: naive CD8+ T cells from PBMCs. The receptors were gathered from a man younger than 35 in good health. Some clones in this sample may be carry-over from other donors' samples. Both conserved end residues are part of each CDR3.

15	TRBV7-2	TRBJ2-1	CASSLISPGDNEQFF
16	TRBV5-1	TRBJ1-2	CASSPGGFVGGYGYTF
17	TRBV27	TRBJ2-2	CASSLRGAVRGTGELFF
17	TRBV14	TRBJ1-1	CASSPRTGAAWNTEAFF
15	TRBV27	TRBJ2-1	CASRGGTSPNDEQFF
17	TRBV2	TRBJ1-5	CASSEAPDREGDQPQHF
16	TRBV7-8	TRBJ2-2	CASSPRTTGNTGELFF
15	TRBV4-1	TRBJ2-3	CASSPKAGSTDTQYF
13	TRBV6-5	TRBJ1-5	CASRQGWDQPQHF
13	TRBV6-5	TRBJ1-2	CASSSGTGETNTF
14	TRBV11-3	TRBJ2-7	CASSPRTGPYEQYF
14	TRBV28	TRBJ2-7	CASSPRLGGYEQYF
14	TRBV7-3	TRBJ2-1	CASSRDRGPDEQFF
14	TRBV5-4	TRBJ1-4	CASSLDRINEKLFF
15	TRBV7-9	TRBJ1-5	CASSPGPISNQPQHF
13	TRBV5-4	TRBJ2-7	CASSFFTSYEQYF
15	TRBV2	TRBJ1-2	CASSEGRGRNYGYTF
15	TRBV27	TRBJ2-7	CASKRTSGNIYEQYF
14	TRBV2	TRBJ2-1	CASSNYGPNNEQFF
15	TRBV6-6	TRBJ1-2	CASSYLGRLIYGYTF
13	TRBV4-1	TRBJ2-7	CASSHDDSYEQYF
14	TRBV7-8	TRBJ2-7	CASSLKLASYEQYF
13	TRBV27	-	CASSLSVSYEQYF
17	TRBV27	TRBJ2-7	CASSPRTSGRRQDEQYF
16	TRBV7-9	TRBJ2-1	CASSFPGQGTNNEQFF
11	TRBV7-9	TRBJ1-2	CASSSLGFDTF
13	TRBV27	TRBJ1-1	CASSLSIATEAFF
12	TRBV7-9	TRBJ2-7	CASRPGGGEQYF
16	TRBV7-9	TRBJ2-5	CASSFLLAGTLETQYF
16	TRBV5-1	TRBJ2-1	CASSKRLAGGDNEQFF
15	TRBV27	TRBJ2-2	CASSFGWGNTGELFF
15	TRBV7-9	TRBJ2-2	CASSLAGGITGELFF
13	TRBV5-3	TRBJ2-5	CARRGEGGETQYF
13	TRBV27	TRBJ2-7	CASSFQGAYEQYF
12	TRBV27	TRBJ1-4	CAGSTDNEKLFF
18	TRBV27	TRBJ2-3	CASSGLAGGDFSTDTQYF
14	TRBV28	TRBJ2-2	CASSFVETTGELFF
13	TRBV25-1	TRBJ2-7	CASSEGRGHEQYF
15	TRBV15	TRBJ2-5	CATSRNRGPLETQYF
13	TRBV28	TRBJ2-7	CATGRPGAGEQYF
17	TRBV9	TRBJ1-1	CASSVGRGGSMNTEAFF
13	TRBV29-1	TRBJ1-1	CSVLGTGGTEAFF
11	TRBV25-1	TRBJ2-3	CASRGVGAQYF
17	TRBV9	TRBJ2-7	CASSVGYRGGGEYEQYF
15	TRBV15	TRBJ2-1	CATSRPRTGVDEQFF
16	TRBV29-1	TRBJ2-1	CSVDLTSGALTDEQFF
15	TRBV28	TRBJ1-1	CASSLSPMTNTEAFF
15	TRBV11-2	TRBJ2-3	CASSLGGSGTDTQYF
16	TRBV4-2	TRBJ2-7	CASSQAGFEGAGEQYF
13	TRBV27	TRBJ2-7	CASSLRGAGEQYF
14	TRBV13	TRBJ1-6	CASSLRDRDSPLHF
15	TRBV6-5	TRBJ1-1	CASSYREGARTEAFF
15	TRBV2	TRBJ1-5	CASTEDRAEGQPQHF
13	TRBV27	TRBJ2-7	CASSLGLTYEQYF
16	TRBV5-1	TRBJ1-5	CASSLAPGASNQPQHF
15	TRBV27	TRBJ1-5	CASSFYGQGHQPQHF
16	TRBV7-3	TRBJ2-5	CASSPGSWGFQETQYF
16	TRBV7-7	TRBJ2-1	CASSPIPGPTYNEQFF
15	TRBV6-1	TRBJ1-2	CASTYFYGQEDGYTF
14	TRBV19	TRBJ2-3	CASSKDRGSDTQYF